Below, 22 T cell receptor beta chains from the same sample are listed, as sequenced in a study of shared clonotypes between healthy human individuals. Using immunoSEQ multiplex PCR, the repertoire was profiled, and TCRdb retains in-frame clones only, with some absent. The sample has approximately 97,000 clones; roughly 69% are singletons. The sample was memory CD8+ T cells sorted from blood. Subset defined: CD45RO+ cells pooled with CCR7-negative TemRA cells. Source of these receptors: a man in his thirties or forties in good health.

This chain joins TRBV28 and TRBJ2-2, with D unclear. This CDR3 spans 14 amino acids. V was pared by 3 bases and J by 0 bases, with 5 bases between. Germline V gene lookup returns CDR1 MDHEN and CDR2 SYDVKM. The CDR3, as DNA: TGTGCCAGCAGTTTTTCGGCGAACACCGGGGAGCTGTTTTTT. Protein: CASSFSANTGELFF.

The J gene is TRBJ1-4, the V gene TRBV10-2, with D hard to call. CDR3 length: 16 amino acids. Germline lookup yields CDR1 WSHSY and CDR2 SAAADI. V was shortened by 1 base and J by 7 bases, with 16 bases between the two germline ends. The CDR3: CASSEFGLGVGEKLFF. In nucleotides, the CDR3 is TGCGCCAGCAGTGAGTTTGGTCTGGGTGTAGGTGAAAAACTGTTTTTT.

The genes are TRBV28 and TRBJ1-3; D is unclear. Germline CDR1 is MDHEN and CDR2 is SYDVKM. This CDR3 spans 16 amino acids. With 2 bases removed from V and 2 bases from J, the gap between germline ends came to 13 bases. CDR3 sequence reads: CASSLGFNAAGNTIYF. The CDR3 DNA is TGTGCCAGCAGTTTAGGGTTTAACGCTGCTGGAAACACCATATATTTT.

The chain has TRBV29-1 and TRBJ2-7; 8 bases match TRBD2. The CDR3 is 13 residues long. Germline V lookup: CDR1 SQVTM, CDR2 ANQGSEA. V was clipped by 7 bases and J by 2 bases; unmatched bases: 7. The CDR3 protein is CSAQKRETYEQYF. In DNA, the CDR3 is TGCAGCGCCCAGAAGCGGGAGACCTACGAGCAGTACTTC.

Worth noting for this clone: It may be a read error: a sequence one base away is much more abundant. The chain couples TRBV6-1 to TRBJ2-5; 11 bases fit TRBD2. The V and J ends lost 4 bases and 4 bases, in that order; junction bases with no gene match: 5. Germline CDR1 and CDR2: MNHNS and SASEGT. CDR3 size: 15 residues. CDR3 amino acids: CASSGVAGGPETQYF. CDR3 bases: TGTGCCAGCAGTGGAGTAGCGGGAGGGCCAGAGACCCAGTACTTC.

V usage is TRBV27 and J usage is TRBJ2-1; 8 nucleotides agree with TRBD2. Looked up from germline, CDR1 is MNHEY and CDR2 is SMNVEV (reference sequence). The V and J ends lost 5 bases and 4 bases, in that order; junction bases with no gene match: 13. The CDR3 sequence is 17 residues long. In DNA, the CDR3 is TGTGCCAGCAGTCCCTGGTCCGGGAGGGCCTTATACAATGAGCAGTTCTTC. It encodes CASSPWSGRALYNEQFF.

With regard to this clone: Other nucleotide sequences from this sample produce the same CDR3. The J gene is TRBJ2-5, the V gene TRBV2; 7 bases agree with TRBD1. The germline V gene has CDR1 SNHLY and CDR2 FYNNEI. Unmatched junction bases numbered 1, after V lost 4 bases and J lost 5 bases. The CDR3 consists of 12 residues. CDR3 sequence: CASSAQGETQYF. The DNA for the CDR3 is TGTGCCAGCAGTGCACAGGGGGAGACCCAGTACTTC.

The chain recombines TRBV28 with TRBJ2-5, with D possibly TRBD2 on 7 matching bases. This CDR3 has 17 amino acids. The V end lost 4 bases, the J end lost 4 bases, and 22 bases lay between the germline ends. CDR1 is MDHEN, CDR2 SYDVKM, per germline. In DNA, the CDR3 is TGTGCCAGCAGTTCATATGACCCCGGGGGGCGGAGAGAGACCCAGTACTTC. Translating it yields CASSSYDPGGRRETQYF.

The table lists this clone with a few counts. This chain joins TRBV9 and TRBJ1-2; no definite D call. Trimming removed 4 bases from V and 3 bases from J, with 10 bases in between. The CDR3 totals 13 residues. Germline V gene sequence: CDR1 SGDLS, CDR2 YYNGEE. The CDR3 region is CASSPSFDYGYTF. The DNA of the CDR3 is TGTGCCAGCAGCCCCTCTTTTGACTATGGCTACACCTTC.

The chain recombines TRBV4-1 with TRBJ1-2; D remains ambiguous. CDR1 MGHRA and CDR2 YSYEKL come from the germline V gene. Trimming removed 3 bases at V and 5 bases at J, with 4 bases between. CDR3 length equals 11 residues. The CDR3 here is CASSQRYGYTF. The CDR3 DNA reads TGCGCCAGCAGCCAGAGGTATGGCTACACCTTC.

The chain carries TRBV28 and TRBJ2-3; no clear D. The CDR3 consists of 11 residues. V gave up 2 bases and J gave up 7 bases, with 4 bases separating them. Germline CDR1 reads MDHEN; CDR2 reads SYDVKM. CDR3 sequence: CASSLAYTQYF. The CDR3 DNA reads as TGTGCCAGCAGTTTAGCCTATACGCAGTATTTT.

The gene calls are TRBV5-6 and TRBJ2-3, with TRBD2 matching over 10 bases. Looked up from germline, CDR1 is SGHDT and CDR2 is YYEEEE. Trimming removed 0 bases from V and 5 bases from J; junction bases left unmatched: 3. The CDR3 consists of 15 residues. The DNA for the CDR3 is TGTGCCAGCAGCTTGGACTCTAGCGGGAGAGATACGCAGTATTTT. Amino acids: CASSLDSSGRDTQYF.

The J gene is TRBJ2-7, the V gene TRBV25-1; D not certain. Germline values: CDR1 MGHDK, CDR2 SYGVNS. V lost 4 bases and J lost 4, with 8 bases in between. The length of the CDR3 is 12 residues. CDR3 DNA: TGTGCCAGCAGTGCCCTAACGTACGAGCAGTACTTC. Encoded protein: CASSALTYEQYF.

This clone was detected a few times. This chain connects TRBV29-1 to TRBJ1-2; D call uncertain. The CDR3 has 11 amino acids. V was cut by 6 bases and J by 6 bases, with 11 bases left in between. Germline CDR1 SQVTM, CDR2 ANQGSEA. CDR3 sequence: CSVMGRDGYTF. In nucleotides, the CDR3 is TGCAGCGTGATGGGCCGGGATGGCTACACCTTC.

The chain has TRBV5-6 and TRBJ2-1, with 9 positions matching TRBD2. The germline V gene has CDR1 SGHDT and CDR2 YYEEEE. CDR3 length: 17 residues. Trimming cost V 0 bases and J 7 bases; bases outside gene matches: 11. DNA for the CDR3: TGTGCCAGCAGCTTGGTGGTGTCGGCGGGAGGGAGGAATGAGCAGTTCTTC. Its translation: CASSLVVSAGGRNEQFF.

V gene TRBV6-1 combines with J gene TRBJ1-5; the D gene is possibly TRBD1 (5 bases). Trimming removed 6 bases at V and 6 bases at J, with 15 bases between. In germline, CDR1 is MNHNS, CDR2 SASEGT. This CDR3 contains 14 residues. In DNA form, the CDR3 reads TGTGCCAGCAGCCCGGGAGGGGCATTTCAGCCCCAGCATTTT. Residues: CASSPGGAFQPQHF.

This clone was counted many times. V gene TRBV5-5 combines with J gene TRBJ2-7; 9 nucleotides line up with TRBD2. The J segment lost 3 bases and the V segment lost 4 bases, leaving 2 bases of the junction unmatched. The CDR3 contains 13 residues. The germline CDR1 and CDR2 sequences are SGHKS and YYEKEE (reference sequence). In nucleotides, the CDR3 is TGTGCCAGCAGCCAGACTAGCGGCTACGAGCAGTACTTC. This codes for CASSQTSGYEQYF.

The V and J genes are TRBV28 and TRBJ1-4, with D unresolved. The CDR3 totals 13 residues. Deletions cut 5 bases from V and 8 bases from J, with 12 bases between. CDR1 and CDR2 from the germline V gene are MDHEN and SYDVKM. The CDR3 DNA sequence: TGTGCCAGCAGTCCGGGAAACCAGGAAAAACTGTTTTTT. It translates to CASSPGNQEKLFF.

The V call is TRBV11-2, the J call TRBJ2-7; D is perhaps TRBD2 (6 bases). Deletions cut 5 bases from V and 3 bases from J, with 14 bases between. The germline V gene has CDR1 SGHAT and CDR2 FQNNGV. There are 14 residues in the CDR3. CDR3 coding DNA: TGTGCCAGCAGCCATACGGGGGTGTACTACGAGCAGTACTTC. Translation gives CASSHTGVYYEQYF.

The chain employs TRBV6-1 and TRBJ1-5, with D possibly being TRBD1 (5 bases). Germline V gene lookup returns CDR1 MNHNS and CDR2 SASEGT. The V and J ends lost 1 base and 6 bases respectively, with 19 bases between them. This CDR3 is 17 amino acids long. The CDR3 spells CASSEDPGGQGGQPQHF. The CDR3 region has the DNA TGTGCCAGCAGTGAAGATCCTGGGGGTCAGGGTGGTCAGCCCCAGCATTTT.

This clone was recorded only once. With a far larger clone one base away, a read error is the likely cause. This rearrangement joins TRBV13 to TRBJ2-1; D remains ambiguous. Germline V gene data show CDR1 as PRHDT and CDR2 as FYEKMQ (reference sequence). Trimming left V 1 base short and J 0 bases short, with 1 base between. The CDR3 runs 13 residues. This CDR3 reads CASSLDSYNEQFF. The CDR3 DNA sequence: TGTGCCAGCAGCTTAGACTCCTACAATGAGCAGTTCTTC.

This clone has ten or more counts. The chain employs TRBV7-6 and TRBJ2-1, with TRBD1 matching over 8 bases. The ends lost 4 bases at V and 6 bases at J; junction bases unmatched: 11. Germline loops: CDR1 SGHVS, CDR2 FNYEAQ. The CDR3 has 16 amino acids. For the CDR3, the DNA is TGTGCCAGCAGCTCCCAAGGACAGGGAGTATCCAATGAGCAGTTCTTC. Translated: CASSSQGQGVSNEQFF.